The rows below give T cell receptor beta chains drawn from one sample of a study of T cells in tumors after PD-1 blockade. The repertoire was sequenced with immunoSEQ multiplex PCR; TCRdb's copy has only in-frame clones and lacks some. The table records 60,000 to 70,000 clones, roughly 70% of them present only once. Sequenced material: PBMCs, taken after anti-PD-1 treatment. Source of these receptors: a human donor with basal cell carcinoma. CDR3s include the opening cysteine and the closing phenylalanine or tryptophan. Fields, in order: V gene, D gene, J gene, clone size, CDR3 DNA, CDR3 protein. The D gene is left open where the match is weak. Some rows mark clone size as missing; the rest say once, few, many or name a class of expanded clone.

TRBV19	-	TRBJ1-1	once	TGTGCCAGTAGTGTCCACGGACAGATCACTGAAGCTTTCTTT	CASSVHGQITEAFF
TRBV3-1/TRBV3-2	TRBD1	TRBJ2-7	-	TGTGCCAGCAAGGCGACAGGGGGCAACTACGAGCAGTACTTC	CASKATGGNYEQYF
TRBV30	-	TRBJ2-3	few	TGTGCCTGGAGTGTATCTGCGGGGGCCGGGGCAGATACGCAGTATTTT	CAWSVSAGAGADTQYF
TRBV30	TRBD1	TRBJ1-1	-	TGTGCCTGGACAGGGACAGGGGGTCGAAACACTGAAGCTTTCTTT	CAWTGTGGRNTEAFF
TRBV4-1	-	TRBJ1-4	-	TGCGCCAGCAGCCAAGGGGCGGGTGGGGGTGAAAAACTGTTTTTT	CASSQGAGGGEKLFF
TRBV6-6	-	TRBJ2-7	few	TGTGCCAGCAGGCTGAGGCAGGCCGCCTACGAGCAGTACTTC	CASRLRQAAYEQYF
TRBV7-9	-	TRBJ1-1	-	TGTGCCAGCAGCCCCCGGGAGGGGGAGTTCACTGAAGCTTTCTTT	CASSPREGEFTEAFF
TRBV15	TRBD1	TRBJ1-1	-	TGTGCCACCAGCTCCTACAGGGGGACCCTTGAAGCTTTCTTT	CATSSYRGTLEAFF
TRBV27	-	TRBJ2-3	-	TGTGCCAGCAGTTTAGCTCCTCGTAGGGGCACAGATACGCAGTATTTT	CASSLAPRRGTDTQYF
TRBV4-1	TRBD1	TRBJ1-1	many	TGCGCCAGCAGCAAACCCCTTGGACAGGGTGAAGCTTTCTTT	CASSKPLGQGEAFF
TRBV11-1	TRBD2	TRBJ2-3	-	TGTGCCAGCAGCCGCCTGACTAGCGGGGGGGCAGATACGCAGTATTTT	CASSRLTSGGADTQYF
TRBV30	-	TRBJ1-1	-	TGTGCCTGGAGCTTACAGGGTCAAGGGACTGAAGCTTTCTTT	CAWSLQGQGTEAFF
TRBV30	-	TRBJ2-1	-	TGTGCCTGGAGTGGGAACCATGAGCAGTTCTTC	CAWSGNHEQFF
TRBV4-1	TRBD2	TRBJ2-2	-	TGCGCCAGCAGCCAAGGAAGACTAGCGGGGGGAGCAACAGGGGAGCTGTTTTTT	CASSQGRLAGGATGELFF
TRBV19	TRBD2	TRBJ2-6	-	TGTGCCAGTAGGTTAGGCAGGCTAGCGGGGACCGGGGCCAACGTCCTGACTTTC	CASRLGRLAGTGANVLTF
TRBV5-1	-	TRBJ1-2	once	TGCGCCAGCAGCTTGGTTGCCGGTAACTATGGCTACACCTTC	CASSLVAGNYGYTF
TRBV19	-	TRBJ1-4	-	TGTGCCAGTAGTCCCGGGAGGCGGGAAAAACTGTTTTTT	CASSPGRREKLFF
TRBV5-5	-	TRBJ1-1	-	TGTGCCAGCAGCTTGGGGCAGGGTGTGAACACTGAAGCTTTCTTT	CASSLGQGVNTEAFF
TRBV5-5	-	TRBJ2-7	-	TGTGCCAGCAGCTTGGGGTTGGGGTACGAGCAGTACTTC	CASSLGLGYEQYF
TRBV6-4	-	TRBJ1-1	-	TGTGCCAGCAGCCAGCGGGCCGAGAACACTGAAGCTTTCTTT	CASSQRAENTEAFF
TRBV5-1	-	TRBJ2-3	-	TGCGCCAGCAGCACCGGGGGGCAGGTAGGAGATACGCAGTATTTT	CASSTGGQVGDTQYF
TRBV5-6	TRBD1	TRBJ1-6	-	TGTGCCAGCAGCCACTCGGGACAGGCAAAAAATTATAATTCACCCCTCCACTTT	CASSHSGQAKNYNSPLHF